The TCR beta chain described here comes from a study of PD-1 blockade in classical Hodgkin lymphoma (dated by TCRdb to the early 2020s). Broadly, across the study: Nivolumab dosing was 3 mg/kg intravenously every 2 weeks, continuing until either disease progression or unacceptable toxicity. The study used CyTOF and TCR beta sequencing to define a peripheral blood immune signature of response to PD-1 blockade in classical Hodgkin lymphoma. What the authors observed across the whole study: Diversity was lower in patients who began nivolumab less than 1 year after ASCT, so these patients were left out of later analyses to avoid confounding by immune reconstitution. The study was restricted to a single clinical trial cohort, and the causes of repertoire differences, possibly disease activity or prior therapy, were left undefined. Baseline TCR diversity was reported to be lower in newly diagnosed patients than in healthy donors, and even lower in relapsed/refractory patients. Trial patients with a complete response had baseline diversity similar to that of newly diagnosed patients, while partial responders and progressors had significantly lower diversity. A significant rise by C4D1 was seen in CD4+ but not CD8+ TCR diversity (p=0.0027 vs p=0.16), with the rise being most apparent in complete responders (p=0.02).

Genomic DNA was extracted with the Qiagen DNeasy kit from unsorted PBMCs and from negatively selected CD4+ and CD8+ fractions. TCR beta CDR3 regions were subjected to amplification by immunoSEQ multiplex PCR with primers that anneal to V and J segments. A synthetic immune receptor repertoire was used to minimize amplification bias, and any remaining bias was removed computationally after sequencing. Per the source publication's procedure: Custom Python scripts were used to quantify repertoire diversity as the Shannon entropy index. Unsorted, CD4+ and CD8+ repertoires were analyzed separately, except in combined analyses where CD4+ and CD8+ sequences were merged in silico. A clone counted as expanded when the clone's frequency after treatment rose at least 2-fold relative to C1D1, and clones undetected at baseline were given a pseudocount of 0.5. Singleton clones were defined as clones with 0 or 1 copy at C1D1, and non-singleton clones were defined as clones with 2 or more copies. Clones expanded in unsorted samples were annotated as CD4+, CD8+ or unknown by matching protein sequences in sorted samples from the same patient. Wilcoxon tests on paired samples were used to test changes in diversity from C1D1 to C4D1. The source is immuneACCESS, and TCRdb retained only in-frame sequences with V and J called. Part of the clones is not carried over; for the studies checked, unresolved V genes explain less than half of this, and the remainder is unexplained. Clone size and V and J calls were adopted from that table, with D and trimming inferred from the DNA. The sample table contains tens of thousands of clones; only one count was recorded for approximately 86% of them. The leading ten clones occupy about 15% of the sample.

Cut back by 0 bases and 0 bases, the V and J ends lie 18 bases apart. From its cysteine to its phenylalanine, the CDR3 spans 18 amino acids. Only the CDR3 part of the read is kept: 54 bases, read in frame from the first base. CDR1 and CDR2 were assigned from the germline V gene as SGHTA and FQGNSA. Reading the label with the study, this specimen's time point is: cycle 4 day 1 (C4D1), after 6 weeks of nivolumab. Relapse after autologous stem cell transplantation had occurred in all trial patients, and cohorts A, B and C were distinguished by prior brentuximab vedotin exposure. The trial cohort included 55 to 60 patients with relapsed/refractory classical Hodgkin lymphoma, and each patient had a best overall response of complete response, partial response or progressive disease. Single-agent nivolumab was administered to trial patients in the multi-cohort phase II CheckMate 205 trial. An independent review committee assessed best overall response by applying the 2007 International Working Group response criteria. PBMCs from the trial were collected at three points: immediately before nivolumab initiation (C1D1), and during therapy at cycle 2 day 1 and cycle 4 day 1. After peripheral blood was drawn into 8 mL Vacutainer Cell Preparation Tubes, PBMCs were isolated by centrifugation and then cryopreserved.

In regard to this clone: Its antigen is currently not known. It has no much larger one-base neighbor in the sample; base qualities were not kept.

The origin of this receptor is a human donor with classical Hodgkin lymphoma. The chain employs TRBV7-2 and TRBJ2-7; TRBD2 might be the D gene, on 6 matching bases. This sample comprised peripheral blood mononuclear cells (PBMCs), obtained before the fourth cycle of nivolumab. The CDR3 region reads CASSLAGWDSSRSYEQYF. The DNA sequence reads TGTGCCAGCAGCTTAGCAGGATGGGACTCTTCCCGCTCCTACGAGCAGTACTTC.